This T cell receptor (beta chain) came from a study of tumor and adjacent non-tumor tissue in lung cancer (dated by TCRdb to between 2018 and 2020). Regarding the research as a whole: The cohort included some twelve adenocarcinoma, a couple of squamous cell carcinoma and 1 small cell lung cancer patients. TCRbeta CDR3 sequencing was performed on thirty paired specimens, with one tumor sample and one normal lung sample collected per patient. Using bulk TCRbeta repertoires from under 18 lung cancer patients, the study set lung tumor tissue side by side with matched distant non-tumor lung tissue. Sequencing produced some 130,000,000 productive TCRbeta reads in total, an average of approximately 4.5 million reads per sample. Ages among the approximately 15 patients ranged from roughly 30 to 76 years, there were ten or so men and 5 women, and disease was at TNM stage I to III. General study outcomes and caveats: The top 100 clones made up a significantly larger cumulative share of the repertoire in normal lung than in tumor tissue. Younger patients had significantly higher TCR diversity, and higher tumor TCR diversity was associated with shorter overall and disease-free survival. The methods do not name the sequencing platform or mention unique molecular identifiers. Because peripheral blood was not sequenced, blood TCRbeta repertoires in the lung cancer patients of the study were not examined. Tumor tissue showed significantly greater TCR diversity (inverse Simpson) than normal lung tissue (approximately 430 vs 150, P = 0.0075, Mann-Whitney U test). With only about 16 patients in the cohort, the authors noted that larger samples and more detailed clinical data are needed.

Details on this clonotype: It has no known antigen specificity. There are no base qualities to consult, and no much larger clone falls within one base.

Measured from the cysteine to the phenylalanine, the CDR3 is 13 residues long. The read is trimmed to its CDR3 DNA, 39 bases read in frame from base 1. V sheds 0 bases and J sheds 5 bases, leaving 11 bases between their ends. Looking up the germline V gene (reference sequence) yields CDR1 GTSNPN and CDR2 SVGIG. Bulk unsorted tissue served as the source for RNA extraction, and RNA quality was assessed using a NanoDrop ND-1000 and an Agilent 2100. All donors had newly diagnosed lung cancer, had not received prior chemotherapy, and were admitted for thoracic surgery in China between August and November 2014. Patients who had received previous radiotherapy or chemotherapy, or who had another concurrent cancer, were excluded from the study. Pieces of surgical tissue measuring about 1-2 cm3 were kept in RNAlater solution and stored at -80 degrees C until use. The library was built by means of multiplex PCR. Sequenced on an Illumina HiSeq 2500. TCRbeta libraries were built by three rounds of nested PCR using primers (Table S4), following protocols modified from ARM-PCR. Before sequencing, PCR products in the 200-500 bp range were cut out of the gel and cleaned up using the QIAquick gel extraction kit. As for how the authors treated the data: Reads were cleaned using Trimmomatic, were merged into complete CDR3 sequences using FLASH, and were assigned to V(D)J germline segments using MiTCR. VDJtools was used to compute clonal diversity as the inverse Simpson's index. In-frame sequences lacking a premature stop codon were counted as productive reads. TCRdb handled the public reads itself, with Q25 trimming in fastp and clone calling in MiXCR, and kept productive beta chains. CDR3 protein sequences are deduplicated, and each keeps its most common genes and DNA. These V and J calls originate from TCRdb's pipeline instead of the authors' own analysis. The sample table lists over 110,000 distinct CDR3 sequences, around 66% of them with a count of one. The ten largest make up roughly 18% of the sample.

The source is a man in his 60s with small cell lung cancer. Recombination joined TRBV30 with TRBJ2-7; matching of 6 bases hints at TRBD2 as the D gene. Sequenced material: lung tumor tissue. The CDR3 protein is CAWSVPGGDEQYF. The sequenced DNA is TGTGCCTGGAGTGTGCCAGGAGGGGACGAGCAGTACTTC.